These 31 T cell receptor beta chains came from one sample sequenced in a study of shared clonotypes between healthy human individuals. The method was immunoSEQ multiplex PCR; TCRdb's version includes in-frame clones alone and lacks a portion of them. Of roughly 2 million clones listed, 85% to 95% are singletons. The sample taken for sequencing was naive CD4+ T cells sorted from blood. The subset: CD45RA+ positively selected. The receptor set was obtained from a man between 18 and 35 years old in good health.

With regard to this clone: Other DNA sequences in the sample encode the same CDR3. The chain carries TRBV5-1 and TRBJ2-6; no firm D call. This CDR3 spans 14 amino acids. Trimming pared 1 base from V and 0 bases from J, leaving 2 bases between. The germline gives CDR1 SGHRS, CDR2 YFSETQ. The CDR3 sequence is CASSLPSGANVLTF. The CDR3 DNA reads as TGCGCCAGCAGCTTGCCCTCTGGGGCCAACGTCCTGACTTTC.

The V and J genes are TRBV6-8 and TRBJ2-7; 9 bases match TRBD2. The CDR3 is 18 amino acids. The V segment lost 0 bases and the J segment 2 bases; nucleotides outside the gene matches: 11. From germline, CDR1 is MNHGY and CDR2 SAAAGT. CDR3 coding DNA: TGTGCCAGCAGTTACTCGATTTTTAGGCGGGAGGGCCCCTACGAGCAGTACTTC. Translating it yields CASSYSIFRREGPYEQYF.

Comment on this clone: Distinct nucleotide sequences in the sample also encode this CDR3. The rearrangement links TRBV30 to TRBJ2-5, with D perhaps TRBD1 or TRBD2 (6 bases each). This CDR3 contains 12 residues. Per the germline V gene, CDR1 is GTSNPN and CDR2 is SVGIG (reference sequence). V lost 2 bases to trimming and J lost 4 bases, with 8 bases between them. The CDR3 DNA reads as TGTGCCTGGAGTCCGGGGGCAGAGACCCAGTACTTC. Amino acid sequence: CAWSPGAETQYF.

This clone came up once. The chain employs TRBV6-1 and TRBJ2-5; tentatively, D is TRBD2 (6 bases). CDR1 and CDR2 from the germline V gene are MNHNS and SASEGT. The CDR3 runs 14 residues. Trimming took 7 bases from V and 7 from J, leaving 19 bases between them. The CDR3: CASTSGTLEGTQYF. CDR3 coding DNA: TGTGCCAGCACCTCCGGGACGTTGGAGGGGACCCAGTACTTC.

This chain uses TRBV19 with TRBJ1-2, with D uncertain. There are 15 residues in the CDR3. Germline lookup yields CDR1 LNHDA and CDR2 SQIVND (reference sequence). V was pared by 4 bases and J by 5 bases, with 17 bases between. In DNA, the CDR3 is TGTGCCAGTAGTACCCTTGCCGACGCCGGTTATGGCTACACCTTC. Translating it yields CASSTLADAGYGYTF.

J is TRBJ2-7 and V is TRBV6-1; a weak D match, TRBD1 (6 bases). Germline-derived CDR1 and CDR2 are MNHNS and SASEGT. The CDR3 extends over 15 amino acids. The V end was cut by 7 bases, the J end by 2 bases, with 18 bases between. The chain's CDR3 is CASTSDRILTYEQYF. The CDR3 DNA reads TGTGCCAGCACTTCGGACAGAATCCTCACCTACGAGCAGTACTTC.

The rearrangement links TRBV5-1 to TRBJ2-7; tentative D call: TRBD2 (6 bases). The germline CDR1 and CDR2 sequences are SGHRS and YFSETQ. The CDR3 contains 15 residues. V gave up 5 bases and J gave up 3 bases, with 18 bases separating them. CDR3 in amino acids: CASSPEGRLIYEQYF. The CDR3, as DNA: TGCGCCAGCAGTCCGGAGGGGCGTCTGATCTACGAGCAGTACTTC.

This chain connects TRBV6-4 to TRBJ1-1; D is uncertain. The CDR3 is 13 amino acids. Germline values: CDR1 MRHNA, CDR2 SNTAGT. V lost 3 bases and J 0 bases, leaving 5 bases between the germline ends. The DNA for the CDR3 is TGTGCCAGCAGTGAACAGTTGAACACTGAAGCTTTCTTT. Protein sequence: CASSEQLNTEAFF.

The chain is built from TRBV7-3 and TRBJ1-1; weak D call: TRBD1 (5 bases). Germline CDR1 is SGHTA and CDR2 is FQGTGA. V lost 5 bases, J lost 8 bases, and 15 bases lay in between. This CDR3 contains 13 residues. As DNA, the CDR3 is TGTGCCAGCAGCGCCTCGGGACTCCCGGAAGCTTTCTTT. Its translation is CASSASGLPEAFF.

This chain links TRBV6-5 with TRBJ1-5; no definite D call. The CDR3 contains 14 residues. Germline CDR1 MNHEY, CDR2 SVGAGI. V was pared by 6 bases and J by 3 bases, with 12 bases between. For the CDR3, the DNA is TGTGCCAGCAGAAGTTCGGCGGTCAATCAGCCCCAGCATTTT. Protein product: CASRSSAVNQPQHF.

The rearrangement links TRBV30 to TRBJ2-3; D ambiguous. The CDR3 loop spans 13 amino acids. Germline V CDR1 and CDR2: GTSNPN, SVGIG (reference sequence). Between the trimmed V and J ends, which lost 1 base and 5 bases, there was a span of 10 bases. The CDR3 coding sequence is TGTGCCTGGAGTGGAGTTCAGAGAGATACGCAGTATTTT. It yields the protein CAWSGVQRDTQYF.

The V call is TRBV6-5, the J call TRBJ2-7, with D possibly TRBD2 on 6 matching bases. Per germline, CDR1 MNHEY and CDR2 SVGAGI. V was clipped by 7 bases and J by 9 bases, with 22 bases between them. The CDR3 is made up of 14 amino acids. Written as DNA, the CDR3 is TGTGCCAGCAAACCCCTGCCGGAGGGGATGGGGCAGTACTTC. Amino acids: CASKPLPEGMGQYF.

This clone has a handful of counts. Other DNA sequences of this sample code for an identical CDR3. The chain recombines TRBV6-5 with TRBJ1-2; D gene unclear. This CDR3 contains 12 residues. The germline V gene has CDR1 MNHEY and CDR2 SVGAGI. V lost 8 bases to trimming and J lost 0 bases, with 7 bases between them. The CDR3 sequence is CASSGPNYGYTF. Here the CDR3 DNA reads TGTGCCAGCTCTGGACCTAACTATGGCTACACCTTC.

The chain employs TRBV5-6 and TRBJ2-7, with 11 nucleotides matching TRBD1. The V gene end was trimmed by 5 bases and the J gene end by 0 bases; junction bases not matched to a gene: 7. The CDR3 loop spans 16 amino acids. The germline V gene has CDR1 SGHDT and CDR2 YYEEEE. This CDR3 is CASSRPGTGGSYEQYF. For the CDR3, the DNA is TGTGCCAGCAGTAGACCCGGGACAGGGGGCTCCTACGAGCAGTACTTC.

The V call is TRBV7-9, the J call TRBJ1-6; D remains unclear. Germline CDR1 SEHNR, CDR2 FQNEAQ (reference sequence). There are 12 residues in the CDR3. Trimming shortened V by 8 bases and J by 10 bases, and 12 bases separated the two germline ends. CDR3 in amino acids: CASGRATSPLHF. As DNA, the CDR3 is TGTGCCAGCGGGAGGGCAACATCACCCCTCCACTTT.

The chain recombines TRBV4-1 with TRBJ2-3; no clear D. Germline CDR1 is MGHRA and CDR2 is YSYEKL. The V end was cut by 0 bases, the J end by 10 bases, with 11 bases between. This CDR3 comprises 13 residues. The CDR3 reads CASSQDSGVAQYF. The DNA for the CDR3 is TGCGCCAGCAGCCAAGATAGTGGAGTAGCGCAGTATTTT.

The rearrangement uses TRBV2 and TRBJ1-1; tentative D call: TRBD1 (6 bases). CDR1 and CDR2 (germline): SNHLY, FYNNEI. CDR3 length equals 16 residues. Trimming took off 5 bases at V and 4 bases at J, with 20 bases between the two ends. The CDR3 sequence is CASSNTGTKSSTEAFF. In nucleotides, the CDR3 is TGTGCCAGCAGTAATACCGGGACAAAGTCAAGCACTGAAGCTTTCTTT.

The rearrangement links TRBV2 to TRBJ1-6, with a tentative D call TRBD1 (5 bases). CDR1 SNHLY and CDR2 FYNNEI come from the germline V gene. V was cut by 6 bases and J by 10 bases, with 16 bases left in between. The CDR3 sequence is 14 residues long. The CDR3 here is CASSSGGSRSPLHF. The CDR3 nucleotides read TGTGCCAGCAGCTCCGGGGGGAGTCGATCACCCCTCCACTTT.

The rearrangement links TRBV27 to TRBJ2-3, with 7 bases lining up with TRBD2. CDR1 MNHEY and CDR2 SMNVEV come from the germline V gene (reference sequence). CDR3 length: 20 residues. The J segment lost 4 bases and the V segment lost 3 bases, leaving 22 bases of the junction unmatched. The CDR3 DNA is TGTGCCAGCAGTTTCCCCGCAGTAGCGGGTCCCGCCTATCCGTCAGATACGCAGTATTTT. Translation gives CASSFPAVAGPAYPSDTQYF.

The chain joins TRBV6-1 to TRBJ1-2; D may be TRBD1 (5 bases). This CDR3 has 14 residues. The V end lost 7 bases, the J end lost 6 bases, and 18 bases lay between the germline ends. CDR1 is MNHNS, CDR2 SASEGT, per germline. The CDR3 protein is CASTEGWGGDGYTF. For the CDR3, the DNA is TGTGCCAGCACCGAGGGGTGGGGAGGTGATGGCTACACCTTC.

The rearrangement links TRBV10-3 to TRBJ1-2, with 8 bases matching TRBD1. This CDR3 spans 14 amino acids. The ends lost 4 bases at V and 2 bases at J; junction bases unmatched: 3. Germline CDR1 and CDR2: ENHRY and SYGVKD. The CDR3: CAISGTGTNYGYTF. The CDR3 DNA follows: TGTGCCATCAGTGGGACAGGGACCAACTATGGCTACACCTTC.

J is TRBJ2-1 and V is TRBV2; possible D gene TRBD1, 6 bases. Trimming shortened V by 4 bases and J by 5 bases, and 12 bases separated the two germline ends. The germline CDR1 and CDR2 sequences are SNHLY and FYNNEI. The CDR3 is 14 amino acids. CDR3: CASSAGQKNNEQFF. The CDR3 DNA is TGTGCCAGCAGTGCAGGACAGAAGAACAATGAGCAGTTCTTC. The full variable domain, rest sourced from reference TRBV2 and TRBJ2-1, is EPEVTQTPSHQVTQMGQEVILRCVPISNHLYFYWYRQILGQKVEFLVSFYNNEISEKSEIFDDQFSVERPDGSNFTLKIRSTKLEDSAMYFCASSAGQKNNEQFFGPGTRLTVL.

This clone was detected only once. This rearrangement joins TRBV10-2 to TRBJ2-3, with TRBD2 identical over 13 bases. This CDR3 has 15 amino acids. CDR1 is WSHSY, CDR2 SAAADI, per germline. J was trimmed by 5 bases and V by 7 bases; bases with no gene match: 6. For the CDR3, the DNA is TGCGCCAGCATTAGAGGACTAGCGGGGGTAGATACGCAGTATTTT. As protein: CASIRGLAGVDTQYF.

The chain has TRBV28 and TRBJ2-5; 11 bases fit TRBD2. Judging by the DNA end, TRBJ2-7 fits better; the J call may be wrong. The CDR3 is 14 amino acids. CDR1 is MDHEN and CDR2 is SYDVKM in the germline V gene. This CDR3 reads CASSLTSGDYEQYF. The CDR3 DNA reads TGTGCCAGCAGTTTGACTAGCGGGGACTACGAGCAGTACTTC.

This clone appeared once. The V call is TRBV29-1, the J call TRBJ1-4; a possible D gene is TRBD1 (6 bases). Trimming removed 2 bases from V and 8 bases from J, with 12 bases in between. The germline gives CDR1 SQVTM, CDR2 ANQGSEA. The CDR3 is 13 residues long. The CDR3 protein is CSVESGAGEKLFF. The CDR3 nucleotides read TGCAGCGTTGAATCGGGGGCAGGGGAAAAACTGTTTTTT.

This CDR3 is CAWRSTGGASGANVLTF. The CDR3 DNA reads as TGTGCCTGGAGATCGACAGGGGGGGCCTCTGGGGCCAACGTCCTGACTTTC. The gene calls are TRBV30 and TRBJ2-6; the match to TRBD1 covers 9 bases. The germline gives CDR1 GTSNPN, CDR2 SVGIG (reference sequence). V lost 3 bases and J lost 0; bases outside the gene matches: 6. The CDR3 covers 17 residues.

The chain has TRBV7-2 and TRBJ1-2; perhaps TRBD1 as D (5 bases). Germline V gene data show CDR1 as SGHTA and CDR2 as FQGNSA. The V and J ends lost 4 bases and 7 bases respectively, with 10 bases between them. This CDR3 has 12 residues. In DNA, the CDR3 is TGTGCCAGCAGCTCCGACGGGGGTGGCTACACCTTC. It encodes CASSSDGGGYTF. The whole variable domain, filled in from reference TRBV7-2 and TRBJ1-2, reads GAGVSQSPSNKVTEKGKDVELRCDPISGHTALYWYRQSLGQGLEFLIYFQGNSAPDKSGLPSDRFSAERTGGSVSTLTIQRTQQEDSAVYLCASSSDGGGYTFGSGTRLTVV.

V gene TRBV6-6 combines with J gene TRBJ2-7; 13 bases align to TRBD2. The length of the CDR3 is 15 residues. Trimming removed 5 bases from V and 4 bases from J; junction bases left unmatched: 5. Looked up from germline, CDR1 is MNHNY and CDR2 is SVGAGI (reference sequence). The CDR3: CASSTGTSGIYEQYF. In nucleotides, the CDR3 is TGTGCCAGCAGTACCGGGACTAGCGGGATTTACGAGCAGTACTTC.

This sequence joins TRBV28 and TRBJ2-7; the match to TRBD1 covers 7 bases. Losses at the gene ends were 6 bases for V and 3 bases for J; bases not matched to a gene: 5. This CDR3 contains 13 residues. The germline V gene encodes CDR1 MDHEN and CDR2 SYDVKM. In DNA, the CDR3 is TGTGCCAGCAGAGGGACAGCCGACTACGAGCAGTACTTC. This codes for CASRGTADYEQYF.

The chain recombines TRBV4-1 with TRBJ1-2; D unclear. This CDR3 is 16 amino acids long. Trimming took off 6 bases at V and 6 bases at J, with 23 bases between the two ends. Germline V lookup: CDR1 MGHRA, CDR2 YSYEKL. The CDR3 nucleotides are TGCGCCAGCAGGCATCCGGGCCTTTCTCAACTGGATGGCTACACCTTC. Encoded protein: CASRHPGLSQLDGYTF.

The V call is TRBV15, the J call TRBJ2-7, with TRBD2 as a possible D gene (6 bases). Trimming removed 0 bases at V and 4 bases at J, with 13 bases between. The germline CDR1 and CDR2 sequences are LNHNV and YYDKDF (reference sequence). This CDR3 has 15 amino acids. CDR3 sequence (DNA): TGTGCCACCAGCAGAGAGGCGGGGTCCGTGTACGAGCAGTACTTC. The encoded protein is CATSREAGSVYEQYF.